The 6 T cell receptor beta chains in this list originate from one sample, sequenced in a study of cytomegalovirus exposure and HLA in healthy donors. Method: immunoSEQ multiplex PCR; TCRdb's copy keeps in-frame clones and lacks some. The sample contains roughly 130,000 clones, over 80% of which appear only once. The sequencing input was PBMCs. These receptors were collected from a woman aged 25 to 39 in good health and CMV-seropositive.

The rearrangement uses TRBV7-2 and TRBJ2-7; 7 nucleotides line up with TRBD1. Germline V lookup: CDR1 SGHTA, CDR2 FQGNSA. Trimming took 5 bases from V and 4 from J; bases not matched to a gene: 8. The CDR3 has 14 amino acids. The CDR3 bases are TGTGCCAGCAGCCGCAGGGACAGTACTTACGAGCAGTACTTC. The encoded protein is CASSRRDSTYEQYF.

This clone was picked up one time. The gene calls are TRBV7-8 and TRBJ2-7; 7 nucleotides line up with TRBD1. V shed 4 bases, J shed 3 bases, and the junction held 6 bases outside the gene matches. This CDR3 region has 14 residues. Per the germline V gene, CDR1 is SGHVS and CDR2 is FQNEAQ. In nucleotides, the CDR3 is TGTGCCAGCAGCTATGGGACAGATCTCTACGAGCAGTACTTC. It specifies CASSYGTDLYEQYF.

This clone was seen once. The chain employs TRBV4-1 and TRBJ2-5, with TRBD1 matching 7 bases. V lost 6 bases and J lost 5; bases outside the gene matches: 9. The CDR3 spans 14 residues. Germline assignment: CDR1 MGHRA and CDR2 YSYEKL. CDR3 region: CASRAQGIGETQYF. The CDR3 DNA reads TGCGCCAGCAGAGCACAGGGGATTGGGGAGACCCAGTACTTC.

In DNA, the CDR3 is TGTGCCAGCTCTGTCCGGGGAGACTATTCCTACGAGCAGTACTTC. It yields the protein CASSVRGDYSYEQYF. The chain carries TRBV13 and TRBJ2-7; tentatively, D is TRBD2 (5 bases). Looked up from germline, CDR1 is PRHDT and CDR2 is FYEKMQ (reference sequence). V was shortened by 8 bases and J by 1 base, with 18 bases between the two germline ends. The CDR3 has 15 residues.

The rearrangement joins TRBV6-5 to TRBJ2-3; D perhaps matches TRBD2 (6 bases). Trimming took off 4 bases at V and 2 bases at J, with 16 bases between the two ends. The CDR3 runs to 16 residues. The germline gives CDR1 MNHEY, CDR2 SVGAGI. As DNA, the CDR3 is TGTGCCAGCAGTTCGAGCCTAGCGACTTTCACAGATACGCAGTATTTT. Protein: CASSSSLATFTDTQYF.

This rearrangement joins TRBV9 to TRBJ1-3; 10 bases agree with TRBD1. Per germline, CDR1 SGDLS and CDR2 YYNGEE. Germline trimming cut 3 bases from V and 0 bases from J; bases unmatched to any gene: 6. This CDR3 spans 17 amino acids. CDR3: CASSGDRGRNSGNTIYF. The CDR3 nucleotides read TGTGCCAGCAGCGGGGACAGGGGCAGGAACTCTGGAAACACCATATATTTT.